This T cell receptor beta chain was obtained from a study of graft-versus-host responses after intestinal transplantation. Study information: All recipients were given anti-thymocyte globulin induction, and tacrolimus and steroids were then administered for around three years. Notes on the study in general: Association was observed between peak circulating GvH clone levels and early post-transplant HvG declines.

This clone was seen only once. What it recognizes is unknown. From germline, CDR1 is PRHDT and CDR2 FYEKMQ (reference sequence). The CDR3 extends over 16 amino acids. After removal of 1 base from V and 7 bases from J, the junction contained 7 bases not matched to a gene. Only in-frame clones appear in the TCRdb table, and some are missing; sequencing was by immunoSEQ multiplex PCR. The sample lists tens of thousands of clones, roughly 94% seen once, with 0.45% to 0.65% in the top ten. This specimen consisted of PBMCs, obtained 156 days after intestinal transplant. This chain uses TRBV13 with TRBJ2-1, with 10 bases aligning to TRBD1. The clonotype comes from a human patient who received an intestinal transplant, so some T cells may come from the graft donor. As DNA, the CDR3 is TGTGCCAGCAGCTTAGTCCGTACGGGACAGGGGAATGAGCAGTTCTTC. As protein: CASSLVRTGQGNEQFF. The full variable domain, rest sourced from reference TRBV13 and TRBJ2-1, is AAGVIQSPRHLIKEKRETATLKCYPIPRHDTVYWYQQGPGQDPQFLISFYEKMQSDKGSIPDRFSAQQFSDYHSELNMSSLELGDSALYFCASSLVRTGQGNEQFFGPGTRLTVL.